These 19 T cell receptor beta chains came from one sample sequenced in a study of blood T cells in healthy people across ages. For the second PCR, which ran for roughly 6 to 12 cycles, a sample-barcoded 5' primer and a J-beta primer mix were used. MiXCR, applied by TCRdb to the 5' RACE reads, yields one record per CDR3 protein. The sample contains about 1.6 million distinct CDR3 sequences, about 31% of which appear only once. The sample comprised blood. The receptors were gathered from a woman between 25 and 40 years old in good health.

This clonotype has just one count. This CDR3 reads CASSPMTWTLAGEETQYF. For the CDR3, the DNA is TGCGCCAGCAGCCCCATGACCTGGACCCTAGCGGGCGAAGAGACCCAGTACTTC. V usage is TRBV4-1 and J usage is TRBJ2-5; 8 bases fit TRBD2. CDR3 length: 18 residues. CDR1 and CDR2 (germline): MGHRA, YSYEKL. The J segment lost 3 bases and the V segment lost 4 bases, leaving 16 bases of the junction unmatched.

This sequence joins TRBV2 and TRBJ2-1, with 15 bases lining up with TRBD2. V was pared by 7 bases and J by 9 bases, with 7 bases of the junction left unmatched. The CDR3 has 15 amino acids. Germline V gives CDR1 SNHLY, CDR2 FYNNEI. This CDR3 is CASTEGLAGGSEQFF. The CDR3 region has the DNA TGTGCCAGCACCGAAGGACTAGCGGGGGGGAGTGAGCAGTTCTTC.

The genes are TRBV7-9 and TRBJ1-2; no reliable D call. This CDR3 comprises 15 residues. Germline V gene lookup returns CDR1 SEHNR and CDR2 FQNEAQ (reference sequence). V was cut by 1 base and J by 4 bases, with 13 bases left in between. CDR3 region: CASSLELGMSYGYTF. CDR3 DNA sequence: TGTGCCAGCAGCTTAGAGTTGGGTATGAGCTATGGCTACACCTTC.

The CDR3 DNA reads as TGTGCCAGCAGCTCTATAGCGAGACAAGCTGGGAGAGATACGCAGTATTTT. This sequence encodes CASSSIARQAGRDTQYF. V gene TRBV7-9 combines with J gene TRBJ2-3; D might be TRBD2 (5 bases). Trimming left V 4 bases short and J 5 bases short, with 22 bases between. Germline CDR1 reads SEHNR; CDR2 reads FQNEAQ (reference sequence). The CDR3 has 17 amino acids.

This rearrangement joins TRBV10-3 to TRBJ2-2; D is ambiguous. This CDR3 is 13 amino acids long. Germline V lookup: CDR1 ENHRY, CDR2 SYGVKD. Trimming removed 7 bases at V and 4 bases at J, with 10 bases between. In DNA form, the CDR3 reads TGTGCCATCAATAGGCAGATCACCGGGGAGCTGTTTTTT. Amino acid sequence: CAINRQITGELFF.

The chain carries TRBV7-2 and TRBJ1-4; D is undetermined. Trimming shortened V by 2 bases and J by 8 bases, and 9 bases separated the two germline ends. From germline, CDR1 is SGHTA and CDR2 FQGNSA. This CDR3 spans 13 amino acids. This chain's CDR3 is CASSLFPSEKLFF. The CDR3 nucleotides are TGTGCCAGCAGCTTATTCCCTTCGGAAAAACTGTTTTTT.

This chain connects TRBV21-1 to TRBJ2-4; TRBD1 reflects the table's D call only, with no check against the DNA. Gene TRBJ2-7 matches the end of the DNA better, so the J call may be wrong. TRBV21-1 is given as a pseudogene. The CDR3 has 14 residues. CDR3: CASSTSQGYYEQYF. The CDR3 coding sequence is TGTGCCAGCAGCACCTCACAGGGTTATTACGAGCAGTACTTC.

The chain has TRBV20-1 and TRBJ2-7, with 11 bases matching TRBD2. V shed 5 bases and J 3 bases; nucleotides not matched to a gene: 6. The CDR3 consists of 14 residues. CDR1 and CDR2 from the germline V gene are DFQATT and SNEGSKA (reference sequence). The CDR3 region has the DNA TGCAGTGCTGTAAATAGCGGGAGGGTCTACGAGCAGTACTTC. It translates to CSAVNSGRVYEQYF.

The sample holds many counts of this clonotype. The DNA of the CDR3 is TGCGCCAGCAGCCAAGATGGGGCGGGGGGAGAGACCCAGTACTTC. It translates to CASSQDGAGGETQYF. V usage is TRBV4-1 and J usage is TRBJ2-5; TRBD2 agrees at 8 bases. The CDR3 loop spans 15 amino acids. With V trimmed by 0 bases and J by 4 bases, 4 bases remained unmatched. The germline V gene encodes CDR1 MGHRA and CDR2 YSYEKL.

J is TRBJ2-1 and V is TRBV7-2; D is unresolved. V lost 1 base to trimming and J lost 7 bases, with 11 bases between them. CDR1 is SGHTA, CDR2 FQGNSA, per germline. CDR3 length: 14 amino acids. The DNA of the CDR3 is TGTGCCAGCAGCTTAGAACGCCAGTCGAATGAGCAGTTCTTC. It yields the protein CASSLERQSNEQFF.

A few counts support this clonotype. DNA for the CDR3: TGTGCCAGCAGCTTGGTCCTAAAAGGGGTTGTGACTGAAGCTTTCTTT. This translates into CASSLVLKGVVTEAFF. The chain joins TRBV5-6 to TRBJ1-1; D may be TRBD1 (5 bases). From germline, CDR1 is SGHDT and CDR2 YYEEEE. The CDR3 contains 16 residues. V lost 0 bases to trimming and J lost 5 bases, with 17 bases between them.

V and J are TRBV6-1 and TRBJ2-7, with a possible D match to TRBD2 (6 bases). V gave up 6 bases and J gave up 2 bases, with 20 bases separating them. The CDR3 is 16 amino acids. The germline gives CDR1 MNHNS, CDR2 SASEGT. Here the CDR3 reads CASRGGDRFPPYEQYF. CDR3 in DNA: TGTGCCAGCAGAGGAGGGGACCGATTTCCTCCCTACGAGCAGTACTTC.

This clonotype was seen more than once but under ten times. The chain links TRBV20-1 to TRBJ2-3; 10 bases fit TRBD2. CDR1 is DFQATT, CDR2 SNEGSKA, per germline (reference sequence). V lost 3 bases to trimming and J lost 6 bases; unmatched junction nucleotides: 9. CDR3 length equals 15 residues. The CDR3: CSAREAGGLRDTQYF. The CDR3 bases are TGCAGTGCTAGGGAAGCGGGAGGGCTGCGGGATACGCAGTATTTT.

In this sample, this clonotype turned up a few times. This sequence joins TRBV20-1 and TRBJ2-1, with 11 bases fitting TRBD2. The germline gives CDR1 DFQATT, CDR2 SNEGSKA (reference sequence). With V trimmed by 6 bases and J by 6 bases, 13 bases remained unmatched. There are 16 residues in the CDR3. CDR3 loop: CSAHPRLAGGGNEQFF. In DNA, the CDR3 is TGCAGTGCCCATCCTCGGCTAGCGGGAGGCGGCAATGAGCAGTTCTTC.

This clonotype has a handful of counts. The chain recombines TRBV14 with TRBJ2-5, with D unresolved. From germline, CDR1 is SGHDN and CDR2 FVKESK. Trimming pared 0 bases from V and 3 bases from J, leaving 8 bases between. The CDR3 is 14 residues long. This CDR3 is CASSQDYLEETQYF. The CDR3 nucleotides read TGTGCCAGCAGCCAAGATTACCTGGAAGAGACCCAGTACTTC.

This clonotype was seen a single time. The chain links TRBV25-1 to TRBJ2-7; tentatively, D is TRBD1 or TRBD2 (5 bases each). The CDR3 is 16 amino acids. The V gene lost 0 bases and the J gene lost 7 bases, with 19 bases spanning the gap. Germline V gene lookup returns CDR1 MGHDK and CDR2 SYGVNS. This CDR3 is CASSEYLGPEFGEQYF. The CDR3 DNA reads TGTGCCAGCAGTGAATATTTGGGACCGGAATTCGGGGAGCAGTACTTC.

This chain connects TRBV5-1 to TRBJ2-1; the D is unclear. There are 13 residues in the CDR3. Looked up from germline, CDR1 is SGHRS and CDR2 is YFSETQ. V was pared by 3 bases and J by 13 bases, with 17 bases between. The chain's CDR3 is CASSSLTEETQFF. The CDR3 DNA reads TGCGCCAGCAGCTCTTTGACTGAAGAGACCCAGTTCTTC.

In its sample, this clonotype was seen a few times. The chain joins TRBV7-9 to TRBJ2-1; unclear D gene. V lost 5 bases, J lost 10 bases, and 18 bases lay in between. The CDR3 contains 14 residues. CDR1 and CDR2 from the germline V gene are SEHNR and FQNEAQ (reference sequence). The DNA for the CDR3 is TGTGCCAGCAGCACCTGGTCCCAGCGTAGAGAGCAGTTCTTC. This translates into CASSTWSQRREQFF.

The rearrangement joins TRBV4-1 to TRBJ1-2; the match to TRBD1 covers 7 bases. The germline CDR1 and CDR2 sequences are MGHRA and YSYEKL. The CDR3 loop spans 14 amino acids. V shed 4 bases and J 4 bases; nucleotides not matched to a gene: 6. CDR3 residues: CASSLPTGSYGYTF. CDR3 nucleotides: TGCGCCAGCAGCCTCCCGACAGGGAGCTATGGCTACACCTTC.